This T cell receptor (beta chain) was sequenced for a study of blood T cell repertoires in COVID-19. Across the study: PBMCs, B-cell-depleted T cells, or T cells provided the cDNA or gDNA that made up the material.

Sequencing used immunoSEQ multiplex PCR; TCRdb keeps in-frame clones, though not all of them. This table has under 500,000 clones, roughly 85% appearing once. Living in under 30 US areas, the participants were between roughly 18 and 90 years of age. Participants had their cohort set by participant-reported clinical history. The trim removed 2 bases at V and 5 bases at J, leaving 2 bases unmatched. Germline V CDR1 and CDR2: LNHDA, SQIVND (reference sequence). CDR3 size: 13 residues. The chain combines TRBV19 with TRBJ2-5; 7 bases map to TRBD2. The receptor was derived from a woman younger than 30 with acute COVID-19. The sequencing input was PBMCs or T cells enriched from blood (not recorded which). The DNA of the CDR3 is TGTGCCAGTAGTATATCGCGGGGGGAGACCCAGTACTTC. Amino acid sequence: CASSISRGETQYF.